The clone carrying this TCR beta chain has ten or more counts. The antigen remains undetermined. Each CDR3 protein is one row after TCRdb ran MiXCR on the reads. This table holds fewer than 250,000 distinct CDR3 sequences, about 12% found once. These data come from a study of T cell repertoires in cytomegalovirus infection. Study-level points and caveats: HLA-C-restricted CMV clonotypes gave the most frequent clonotype in two of eight donors.

V was pared by 4 bases and J by 6 bases, with 8 bases of the junction left unmatched. This CDR3 is 15 amino acids long. Per germline, CDR1 SGHTA and CDR2 FQGNSA. The receptor comes from a human donor in good health (CMV status not recorded). Some clones in this sample may be carry-over from other donors' samples. The chain recombines TRBV7-2 with TRBJ2-3; 9 bases map to TRBD2. Sample: PBMCs. CDR3 loop: CASSWSGGPGDTQYF. CDR3 nucleotide sequence: TGTGCCAGCAGCTGGAGCGGGGGGCCGGGCGATACGCAGTATTTT. Based on the CDR3 plus reference TRBV7-2 and TRBJ2-3, the full variable domain is GAGVSQSPSNKVTEKGKDVELRCDPISGHTALYWYRQSLGQGLEFLIYFQGNSAPDKSGLPSDRFSAERTGGSVSTLTIQRTQQEDSAVYLCASSWSGGPGDTQYFGPGTRLTVL.